This entry lists 31 T cell receptor beta chains sequenced from one sample in a study of T cell responses to AZD1222 COVID-19 vaccine. Only in-frame clones appear in the TCRdb table, and some are missing; sequencing was by immunoSEQ multiplex PCR. The sample consists of about 160,000 clones, 90% to 95% of them appearing once. The input for sequencing was peripheral blood, taken on day 0 of AZD1222 vaccination. Receptors were obtained from an adult in good health.

The rearrangement uses TRBV7-3 and TRBJ2-2, with 9 bases lining up with TRBD1. Germline assignment: CDR1 SGHTA and CDR2 FQGTGA. J gave up 5 bases and V 5 bases, and 3 bases lay outside the gene matches. The CDR3 is 14 residues long. CDR3 protein: CASSTDRGTGELFF. CDR3 sequence (DNA): TGTGCCAGCAGCACCGACAGGGGGACCGGGGAGCTGTTTTTT.

The genes are TRBV10-3 and TRBJ1-1; D is unclear. The CDR3 consists of 13 residues. Trimming removed 3 bases from V and 8 bases from J, with 13 bases in between. Germline values: CDR1 ENHRY, CDR2 SYGVKD. The CDR3 loop is CAISDSGQAEAFF. CDR3 sequence (DNA): TGTGCCATCAGTGATTCCGGGCAGGCCGAAGCTTTCTTT.

The chain uses TRBV5-5 and TRBJ1-6; no firm D call. Per the germline V gene, CDR1 is SGHKS and CDR2 is YYEKEE (reference sequence). There are 13 residues in the CDR3. Trimming left V 2 bases short and J 6 bases short, with 6 bases between. The CDR3 bases are TGTGCCAGCAGCTTAGTTAGTAATTCACCCCTCCACTTT. Amino acid sequence: CASSLVSNSPLHF.

The J gene is TRBJ1-5, the V gene TRBV6-5, with TRBD1 as a possible D gene (6 bases). Germline CDR1 reads MNHEY; CDR2 reads SVGAGI. The CDR3 runs 14 residues. V lost 6 bases and J 7 bases, leaving 16 bases between the germline ends. The CDR3 DNA reads as TGTGCCAGCAGACCACTTCGGACAGACCAGCCCCAGCATTTT. This gives the protein CASRPLRTDQPQHF.

This clone was recorded once. V gene TRBV19 combines with J gene TRBJ2-3, with TRBD1 identical over 10 bases. V trimming: 2 bases; J trimming: 4 bases; junction bases outside the gene matches: 3. The germline V gene encodes CDR1 LNHDA and CDR2 SQIVND (reference sequence). The CDR3 sequence is 15 residues long. The CDR3 nucleotides read TGTGCCAGTAGTATAACTGGACAGGGGGCAGATACGCAGTATTTT. Translation: CASSITGQGADTQYF.

This clone turned up a few times. V usage is TRBV5-1 and J usage is TRBJ2-7; D not certain. This CDR3 is 14 amino acids long. V was trimmed by 0 bases and J by 1 base, leaving 8 bases between them. Germline CDR1 reads SGHRS; CDR2 reads YFSETQ. The CDR3 region is CASSLDPQSYEQYF. CDR3 sequence (DNA): TGCGCCAGCAGCTTGGATCCTCAATCCTACGAGCAGTACTTC.

This clone was detected a few times. V usage is TRBV6-1 and J usage is TRBJ2-7; 11 bases match TRBD2. The CDR3 has 17 amino acids. V trimming: 4 bases; J trimming: 0 bases; junction bases outside the gene matches: 8. The germline V gene has CDR1 MNHNS and CDR2 SASEGT. In DNA form, the CDR3 reads TGTGCCAGCAGTGTCGCTAGCGGGGGGCGAAGCTCCTACGAGCAGTACTTC. The encoded protein is CASSVASGGRSSYEQYF.

The chain is built from TRBV27 and TRBJ1-5; the D is unclear. CDR1 and CDR2 (germline): MNHEY, SMNVEV (reference sequence). This CDR3 is 14 amino acids long. The V end lost 0 bases, the J end lost 7 bases, and 10 bases lay between the germline ends. DNA for the CDR3: TGTGCCAGCAGTTTATCAGGGTTTGGACAGCCCCAGCATTTT. It translates to CASSLSGFGQPQHF.

The CDR3 sequence: CADDGHGGYEQYF. Written as DNA, the CDR3 is TGTGCAGACGACGGTCATGGGGGGTACGAGCAGTACTTC. The chain links TRBV19 to TRBJ2-7; D is perhaps TRBD2 (6 bases). This CDR3 region has 13 residues. CDR1 and CDR2 (germline): LNHDA, SQIVND (reference sequence).

The chain combines TRBV14 with TRBJ1-4, with no clear D. V gave up 3 bases and J gave up 2 bases, with 4 bases separating them. Per germline, CDR1 SGHDN and CDR2 FVKESK. The CDR3 sequence is 13 residues long. The CDR3, as DNA: TGTGCCAGCAGCCAGGGGACTAATGAAAAACTGTTTTTT. This encodes CASSQGTNEKLFF.

This clone was counted a single time. The rearrangement uses TRBV5-1 and TRBJ2-3; 12 bases align to TRBD2. Trimming removed 3 bases from V and 5 bases from J; junction bases left unmatched: 4. Germline-derived CDR1 and CDR2 are SGHRS and YFSETQ. CDR3 length: 15 residues. The CDR3 bases are TGCGCCAGCAGCTCTAGCGGGGGGGCTCAAGATACGCAGTATTTT. It codes for CASSSSGGAQDTQYF.

This chain joins TRBV19 and TRBJ1-5; 7 nucleotides line up with TRBD1. Germline CDR1 and CDR2: LNHDA and SQIVND (reference sequence). This CDR3 region has 17 residues. V was pared by 4 bases and J by 1 base, with 10 bases of the junction left unmatched. The CDR3 reads CASSRETGRTSNQPQHF. The CDR3 coding sequence is TGTGCCAGTAGTAGGGAGACAGGGCGGACGAGCAATCAGCCCCAGCATTTT.

This clone has a handful of counts. The CDR3 region has the DNA TGTGCCAGCACTTTAGACACCGGGGAGCTGTTTTTT. Residues: CASTLDTGELFF. The chain uses TRBV2 and TRBJ2-2; D ambiguous. CDR1 and CDR2 (germline): SNHLY, FYNNEI. Between the trimmed V and J ends, which lost 7 bases and 3 bases, there was a span of 6 bases. The CDR3 contains 12 residues.

The chain couples TRBV29-1 to TRBJ1-2, with D possibly TRBD1 on 6 matching bases. CDR3 size: 11 residues. CDR1 SQVTM and CDR2 ANQGSEA come from the germline V gene. The V end was cut by 6 bases, the J end by 3 bases, with 8 bases between. This chain's CDR3 is CSVEGDYGYTF. DNA of the CDR3: TGCAGCGTCGAGGGGGACTATGGCTACACCTTC.

The chain has TRBV6-2 or TRBV6-3 and TRBJ2-3, with TRBD2 matching over 12 bases. Germline values: CDR1 MNHEY, CDR2 SVGEGT. The V segment lost 0 bases and the J segment 5 bases; nucleotides outside the gene matches: 3. CDR3 length: 16 amino acids. The CDR3: CASSYSATSGGDTQYF. In DNA form, the CDR3 reads TGTGCCAGCAGTTACTCGGCGACTAGCGGGGGAGATACGCAGTATTTT.

The chain couples TRBV4-1 to TRBJ1-5, with D tentatively TRBD1 (5 bases). Trimming stripped 0 bases from V and 6 bases from J, with 15 bases between. CDR3 length: 16 residues. The V gene's germline CDR1 is MGHRA and CDR2 YSYEKL. The CDR3 nucleotides are TGCGCCAGCAGCCAAGATTGGGGCTTCCAATCTCAGCCCCAGCATTTT. Protein product: CASSQDWGFQSQPQHF.

This clone has a single count. The chain recombines TRBV4-1 with TRBJ1-2; D perhaps matches TRBD1 (6 bases). In germline, CDR1 is MGHRA, CDR2 YSYEKL. V shed 0 bases and J shed 5 bases, with 16 bases lying between them. The CDR3 sequence is 16 residues long. The chain's CDR3 is CASSQDKGGLGYGYTF. CDR3 sequence (DNA): TGCGCCAGCAGCCAAGATAAGGGGGGGCTAGGTTATGGCTACACCTTC.

This clone was detected only once. The chain combines TRBV25-1 with TRBJ2-2; a possible D gene is TRBD2 (6 bases). The V end lost 8 bases, the J end lost 0 bases, and 13 bases lay between the germline ends. The CDR3 totals 15 residues. The germline V gene has CDR1 MGHDK and CDR2 SYGVNS. The CDR3 DNA is TGTGCCAGCCAACCCCGCGGGGCGAACACCGGGGAGCTGTTTTTT. Amino acids: CASQPRGANTGELFF.

The chain uses TRBV28 and TRBJ1-2; a possible D gene is TRBD1 (6 bases). Germline V gene data show CDR1 as MDHEN and CDR2 as SYDVKM. The length of the CDR3 is 18 residues. Between the trimmed V and J ends, which lost 6 bases and 2 bases, there was a span of 25 bases. The CDR3 bases are TGTGCCAGCAGCGATCCCCGCCGGGGGCCCACTTCCAACTATGGCTACACCTTC. Residues: CASSDPRRGPTSNYGYTF.

The chain links TRBV5-1 to TRBJ2-3, with TRBD2 identical over 10 bases. V lost 3 bases to trimming and J lost 1 base; unmatched junction nucleotides: 2. Looked up from germline, CDR1 is SGHRS and CDR2 is YFSETQ. The CDR3 totals 15 residues. CDR3 in amino acids: CASSWTSGGTDTQYF. The DNA for the CDR3 is TGCGCCAGCAGCTGGACTAGCGGTGGCACAGATACGCAGTATTTT.

The chain recombines TRBV11-3 with TRBJ2-1; D not certain. V lost 5 bases and J lost 0, with 14 bases in between. The CDR3 runs 16 residues. CDR1 and CDR2 (germline): SGHNT, YENEEA. As DNA, the CDR3 is TGTGCCAGCAGCCCCACAGACCGGAGCTCCTACAATGAGCAGTTCTTC. Residues: CASSPTDRSSYNEQFF.

The rearrangement joins TRBV23-1 to TRBJ1-1; D unclear. TRBV23-1 qualifies as an ORF whose function is uncertain. Trimming shortened V by 4 bases and J by 3 bases, and 15 bases separated the two germline ends. The CDR3 length is 15 residues. The CDR3 sequence: CASSPLRSGDTEAFF. The CDR3 DNA follows: TGCGCCAGCAGTCCCCTCCGGAGTGGGGACACTGAAGCTTTCTTT.

The CDR3 nucleotides are TGTGCCAGCAGCTCCACAGGGATCGGGGAGCTGTTTTTT. Amino acids: CASSSTGIGELFF. This chain uses TRBV7-2 with TRBJ2-2; TRBD1 is a possible D gene (6 bases). Germline loops: CDR1 SGHTA, CDR2 FQGNSA. The CDR3 is 13 residues long. Trimming pared 4 bases from V and 7 bases from J, leaving 10 bases between.

The rearrangement uses TRBV10-1 and TRBJ2-3; D uncertain. Trimming removed 4 bases from V and 4 bases from J, with 9 bases in between. This CDR3 spans 13 amino acids. CDR1 WNHNN and CDR2 SYGVQD come from the germline V gene (reference sequence). CDR3 residues: CASSGANSDTQYF. Here the CDR3 DNA reads TGCGCCAGCAGTGGAGCCAATTCAGATACGCAGTATTTT.

The J gene is TRBJ2-1, the V gene TRBV19; no firm D call. Trimming cost V 5 bases and J 4 bases, with 3 bases left between them. The length of the CDR3 is 11 residues. Germline assignment: CDR1 LNHDA and CDR2 SQIVND (reference sequence). The CDR3 region is CASSSYNEQFF. The DNA of the CDR3 is TGTGCCAGTAGTTCTTACAATGAGCAGTTCTTC.

The chain has TRBV5-1 and TRBJ2-3; D unclear. Trimming removed 6 bases from V and 5 bases from J, with 16 bases in between. The CDR3 loop spans 14 amino acids. Germline V gene data show CDR1 as SGHRS and CDR2 as YFSETQ. As DNA, the CDR3 is TGCGCCAGCACCGAGGACCACCTCGAAGATACGCAGTATTTT. Residues: CASTEDHLEDTQYF.

V and J are TRBV5-6 and TRBJ2-2; 8 bases align to TRBD2. The CDR3 covers 15 residues. V lost 5 bases, J lost 3 bases, and 6 bases stayed unmatched. The germline V gene encodes CDR1 SGHDT and CDR2 YYEEEE. The CDR3: CASSYGLAYTGELFF. CDR3 bases: TGTGCCAGCAGTTATGGACTAGCTTACACCGGGGAGCTGTTTTTT.

The genes are TRBV7-9 and TRBJ2-7; D gene unclear. The CDR3 covers 15 residues. Trimming left V 2 bases short and J 3 bases short, with 14 bases between. The germline V gene encodes CDR1 SEHNR and CDR2 FQNEAQ (reference sequence). The CDR3 is CASSLKGIGYYEQYF. The DNA for the CDR3 is TGTGCCAGCAGCTTAAAAGGGATCGGGTACTACGAGCAGTACTTC.

V and J are TRBV18 and TRBJ1-1, with D hard to call. The germline gives CDR1 KGHSH, CDR2 LQKENI. V lost 2 bases and J 0 bases, leaving 7 bases between the germline ends. This CDR3 is 14 amino acids long. The CDR3 bases are TGTGCCAGCTCACCAGGTTGGATGAACACTGAAGCTTTCTTT. This encodes CASSPGWMNTEAFF.

The rearrangement links TRBV4-3 to TRBJ1-5; no reliable D call. In germline, CDR1 is LGHNA, CDR2 YSLEER. V was trimmed by 0 bases and J by 6 bases, leaving 9 bases between them. The CDR3 loop spans 14 amino acids. The CDR3 DNA reads as TGCGCCAGCAGCCAAGACCTGGCAGTTCAGCCCCAGCATTTT. Its protein product is CASSQDLAVQPQHF.

The chain couples TRBV3-1 (or the pseudogene TRBV3-2) to TRBJ2-7; D gene uncertain. The germline CDR1 and CDR2 sequences are LGHDT and YNNKEL (reference sequence). This CDR3 comprises 14 residues. Trimming left V 0 bases short and J 5 bases short, with 11 bases between. The DNA for the CDR3 is TGTGCCAGCAGCCAAGAGGGTCATTTAAACGAGCAGTACTTC. As protein: CASSQEGHLNEQYF.